These 19 T cell receptor beta chains were all obtained from the same sample, sequenced in a study of T cells after yellow fever vaccination. TCRdb recomputed calls from the 5' RACE reads with MiXCR, one row per CDR3 protein. The data contain some 320,000 distinct CDR3 sequences, 4.1% of them seen just once; the ten biggest clones take up 20% to 25%. The specimen comprised PBMCs, sampled 5 days after the yellow fever booster vaccination. The origin of the receptors is a man between 18 and 35 years old who received the YFV17D yellow fever vaccine.

In its sample, this clonotype was seen a few times. This sequence joins TRBV7-8 and TRBJ2-3; 11 bases fit TRBD2. The CDR3 has 16 amino acids. The germline CDR1 and CDR2 sequences are SGHVS and FQNEAQ. The J segment lost 2 bases and the V segment lost 3 bases, leaving 4 bases of the junction unmatched. This CDR3 is CASSFSGGATTDTQYF. The DNA of the CDR3 is TGTGCCAGCAGCTTTAGCGGGGGGGCCACCACAGATACGCAGTATTTT. The entire variable domain, with the rest obtained from reference TRBV7-8 and TRBJ2-3, is as follows: GAGVSQSPRYKVAKRGQDVALRCDPISGHVSLFWYQQALGQGPEFLTYFQNEAQLDKSGLPSDRFFAERPEGSVSTLKIQRTQQEDSAVYLCASSFSGGATTDTQYFGPGTRLTVL.

This clonotype showed up just a few times. In nucleotides, the CDR3 is TGTGCCAGCAGTTTTAGACTAGCGGGGGGCTACGAGCAGTACTTC. Its translation: CASSFRLAGGYEQYF. The gene calls are TRBV12-3 or TRBV12-4 and TRBJ2-7, with 13 bases matching TRBD2. The junction had 2 bases not matched to a gene; V was cut back by 3 bases and J by 3 bases. The CDR3 totals 15 residues.

The chain carries TRBV20-1 and TRBJ2-3; maybe TRBD2 (6 bases). The CDR3 has 17 amino acids. Germline V gene sequence: CDR1 DFQATT, CDR2 SNEGSKA (reference sequence). Trimming removed 6 bases at V and 0 bases at J, with 22 bases between. The CDR3 reads CSAPESGPRPSTDTQYF. In DNA form, the CDR3 reads TGCAGTGCCCCGGAAAGCGGGCCCCGCCCTAGCACAGATACGCAGTATTTT.

This clonotype was counted between two and nine times. The J gene is TRBJ1-2, the V gene TRBV4-3, with 7 bases identical to TRBD1. Germline V gene lookup returns CDR1 LGHNA and CDR2 YSLEER. The CDR3 runs 14 residues. The junction had 6 bases not matched to a gene; V was cut back by 2 bases and J by 6 bases. CDR3: CASSQSQGVHGYTF. The CDR3 nucleotides are TGCGCCAGCAGCCAAAGTCAGGGGGTTCATGGCTACACCTTC.

This clonotype was seen only a few times. The J gene is TRBJ2-1, the V gene TRBV7-2; D may be TRBD1 or TRBD2 (5 bases each). The CDR3 length is 13 residues. V was trimmed by 5 bases and J by 3 bases, leaving 8 bases between them. CDR1 and CDR2 (germline): SGHTA, FQGNSA. This CDR3 reads CASSRGDYNEQFF. The CDR3 region has the DNA TGTGCCAGCAGCCGGGGCGACTACAATGAGCAGTTCTTC.

In this sample, this clonotype turned up a few times. The chain combines TRBV5-1 with TRBJ2-5; no clear D gene. Deletions cut 0 bases from V and 0 bases from J, with 6 bases between. The CDR3 runs 14 residues. CDR1 and CDR2 (germline): SGHRS, YFSETQ. The CDR3 is CASSLAVYQETQYF. In DNA form, the CDR3 reads TGCGCCAGCAGCTTGGCGGTGTACCAAGAGACCCAGTACTTC.

In its sample, this clonotype was seen a few times. The chain is built from TRBV6-5 and TRBJ1-2, with D possibly being TRBD1 (6 bases). The CDR3 covers 16 residues. Trimming shortened V by 1 base and J by 1 base, and 13 bases separated the two germline ends. Looked up from germline, CDR1 is MNHEY and CDR2 is SVGAGI. CDR3 coding DNA: TGTGCCAGCAGTTACTTCCTTGGCAGGGGTAACTATGGCTACACCTTC. Translation gives CASSYFLGRGNYGYTF.

This clonotype was detected many times. One end of the junction does not line up with germline, which may come from a read error. The V call is TRBV10-3, the J call TRBJ2-1, with TRBD2 as a possible D gene (5 bases). The CDR3 spans 12 residues. Germline V gene data show CDR1 as ENHRY and CDR2 as SYGVKD. The CDR3 reads CAISASKAERVF. DNA for the CDR3: TGTGCCATCAGTGCGAGCAAAGCAGAGAGGGTCTTC.

Here the CDR3 DNA reads TGTGCCAGCAGTCCGGGGACTCCCGGCCCCCACGAGCAGTACTTC. This translates into CASSPGTPGPHEQYF. V and J are TRBV27 and TRBJ2-7; D may be TRBD2 (6 bases). The CDR3 sequence is 15 residues long. The germline V gene has CDR1 MNHEY and CDR2 SMNVEV (reference sequence). Trimming stripped 5 bases from V and 5 bases from J, with 19 bases between.

The CDR3 loop is CAWSPGLAEMTGELFF. For the CDR3, the DNA is TGTGCCTGGAGTCCTGGACTAGCGGAGATGACCGGGGAGCTGTTTTTT. The genes are TRBV30 and TRBJ2-2; the match to TRBD2 covers 10 bases. CDR1 and CDR2 (germline): GTSNPN, SVGIG (reference sequence). V lost 2 bases, J lost 5 bases, and 8 bases stayed unmatched. The CDR3 runs 16 residues.

In its sample, this clonotype was seen many times. DNA for the CDR3: TGTGCCAGCAGTTTATCCCAGGCGATAATAAATCAGCCCCAGCATTTT. Translation gives CASSLSQAIINQPQHF. The chain combines TRBV12-3 or TRBV12-4 with TRBJ1-5; no clear D. Trimming took 2 bases from V and 4 from J, leaving 15 bases between them. The CDR3 extends over 16 amino acids.

This chain uses TRBV7-2 with TRBJ2-3; D gene unclear. Between the trimmed V and J ends, which lost 6 bases and 8 bases, there was a span of 12 bases. This CDR3 has 12 residues. Germline lookup yields CDR1 SGHTA and CDR2 FQGNSA. The CDR3, as DNA: TGTGCCAGCAGGCCCGAGGCCCTTACGCAGTATTTT. This encodes CASRPEALTQYF. The whole variable domain, filled in from reference TRBV7-2 and TRBJ2-3, reads GAGVSQSPSNKVTEKGKDVELRCDPISGHTALYWYRQSLGQGLEFLIYFQGNSAPDKSGLPSDRFSAERTGGSVSTLTIQRTQQEDSAVYLCASRPEALTQYFGPGTRLTVL.

The V call is TRBV10-3, the J call TRBJ1-2; perhaps TRBD1 as D (6 bases). CDR1 is ENHRY, CDR2 SYGVKD, per germline. This CDR3 is 18 amino acids long. Trimming removed 7 bases at V and 0 bases at J, with 24 bases between. The DNA of the CDR3 is TGTGCCATCACTATGGACAGCTTAGCAGAGTTAGCTAACTATGGCTACACCTTC. Translating gives CAITMDSLAELANYGYTF.

The table lists this clonotype with a few counts. The chain joins TRBV6-6 to TRBJ1-5; D call uncertain. Germline lookup yields CDR1 MNHNY and CDR2 SVGAGI (reference sequence). This CDR3 spans 13 amino acids. The V gene lost 5 bases and the J gene lost 9 bases, with 14 bases spanning the gap. CDR3 in amino acids: CASSLQINSPQHF. CDR3 DNA: TGTGCCAGCAGTCTACAGATCAACTCGCCCCAGCATTTT.

The chain carries TRBV2 and TRBJ1-2; 8 bases match TRBD1. V dropped 3 bases and J dropped 2; count of bases not matched to a gene: 17. CDR1 is SNHLY, CDR2 FYNNEI, per germline. The CDR3 contains 19 residues. As DNA, the CDR3 is TGTGCCAGCAGTGAGGGTCTCGGGCAGGGGGCTGAGAGGAACTATGGCTACACCTTC. Its translation is CASSEGLGQGAERNYGYTF.

This sequence joins TRBV5-1 and TRBJ2-5; D possibly uses TRBD1 or TRBD2 (5 bases each). In germline, CDR1 is SGHRS, CDR2 YFSETQ. V was clipped by 2 bases and J by 1 base, with 9 bases between them. This CDR3 spans 14 amino acids. The DNA of the CDR3 is TGCGCCAGCAGCTTCGCAGGGAGCCAAGAGACCCAGTACTTC. This encodes CASSFAGSQETQYF.

The chain recombines TRBV6-1 with TRBJ2-5, with a tentative D call TRBD1 (7 bases). The CDR3 runs 13 residues. Trimming removed 9 bases at V and 5 bases at J, with 16 bases between. Germline values: CDR1 MNHNS, CDR2 SASEGT. CDR3 region: CASSGGLGETQYF. The CDR3 nucleotides read TGTGCCAGTTCAGGGGGGCTAGGGGAGACCCAGTACTTC.

This clonotype was recorded many times. The chain combines TRBV10-3 with TRBJ2-5; D may match TRBD1 or TRBD2 (5 bases each). The CDR3 runs to 13 residues. Per germline, CDR1 ENHRY and CDR2 SYGVKD. V was cut by 6 bases and J by 5 bases, with 13 bases left in between. This chain's CDR3 is CAIRLQEAETQYF. The CDR3 region has the DNA TGTGCCATCAGGCTACAGGAGGCTGAGACCCAGTACTTC.

The rearrangement uses TRBV18 and TRBJ1-5, with D perhaps TRBD1 (5 bases). V was trimmed by 3 bases and J by 2 bases, leaving 17 bases between them. This CDR3 region has 17 residues. Per the germline V gene, CDR1 is KGHSH and CDR2 is LQKENI. CDR3 sequence: CASSPGHRSQGNQPQHF. DNA for the CDR3: TGTGCCAGCTCACCCGGACACCGTAGTCAAGGCAATCAGCCCCAGCATTTT. Supplemented by reference TRBV18 and TRBJ1-5, the full variable domain reads NAGVMQNPRHLVRRRGQEARLRCSPMKGHSHVYWYRQLPEEGLKFMVYLQKENIIDESGMPKERFSAEFPKEGPSILRIQQVVRGDSAAYFCASSPGHRSQGNQPQHFGDGTRLSIL.